The present TCR beta chain was sequenced within a study of tumor and adjacent non-tumor tissue in lung cancer. Study in general: Each sample yielded millions of productive TCRbeta reads on average. Overall study findings and caveats: Patients with more diverse tumor TCRs had worse survival.

The library came from three nested PCR rounds adapted from ARM-PCR protocols. From the multiplex PCR reads, TCRdb called clonotypes with MiXCR, one entry per CDR3 protein. The sample includes approximately 150,000 distinct CDR3 sequences, roughly 70% of them seen just once. No cell sorting was done before RNA was extracted from the tissue. Comments on this clonotype: What it binds is unknown.

This TCR derives from a man aged 55-75 years with small cell lung cancer. Sample: lung tumor tissue.

The CDR3 is CASSQRRSGVPSAANVLTF. The CDR3 DNA is TGTGCCAGCAGCCAACGCCGTAGCGGAGTCCCTTCCGCCGCCAACGTCCTGACTTTC. The V call is TRBV5-6, the J call TRBJ2-6, with TRBD2 as a possible D gene (6 bases). V shed 4 bases and J shed 7 bases, with 27 bases lying between them. The CDR3 runs to 19 residues. Germline loops: CDR1 SGHDT, CDR2 YYEEEE.